Listed below are T cell receptor beta chains from one sample, sequenced in a study of T cells in Graves' hyperthyroidism and ophthalmopathy. TCRdb re-called the multiplex PCR reads with MiXCR, one entry per CDR3 protein. The sample holds hundreds of thousands of distinct CDR3 sequences, around 21% seen once. Material: blood. The receptors derive from a young man with Graves' ophthalmopathy. Both conserved end residues are trimmed from each CDR3.

J gene | V gene | CDR3 protein
TRBJ2-7 | TRBV19 | ASRGDSYYEQY
TRBJ2-7 | TRBV27 | ASRLIPGQGTYEQY
TRBJ2-7 | TRBV6-5 | ASSLDDSSGYEQY
TRBJ2-5 | TRBV11-2 | ASSLWGQGSETQY
TRBJ1-3 | TRBV12-3/TRBV12-4 | ASSPQVAGTIY
TRBJ1-4 | TRBV10-3 | AISESRNEKLF
TRBJ2-1 | TRBV7-8 | ASSPLRSPGTEYNEQF
TRBJ1-2 | TRBV20-1 | SAARGSWGYT
TRBJ1-1 | TRBV12-3/TRBV12-4 | ASSGGMGVTEAF
TRBJ1-2 | TRBV7-9 | ASSLGQGPGHGHT
TRBJ2-1 | TRBV2 | ASSESRPGEGQF
TRBJ2-1 | TRBV2 | ASSELAGSYNEQS
TRBJ2-1 | TRBV30 | AWSPGTSGYSYNEQF
TRBJ2-6 | TRBV15 | ATSRRSGGAGANVLT
TRBJ2-6 | TRBV7-9 | ASSDRQGGGMSGANVLT
TRBJ2-1 | TRBV2 | ASSDLGLAGLHEQF
TRBJ2-7 | TRBV28 | ASSLSSGGSSYEQY
TRBJ2-6 | TRBV11-2 | ASGPPSSGANVLT
TRBJ2-1 | TRBV14 | ASSHRPSGTSGREQF
TRBJ2-3 | TRBV7-2 | ASSRLGGLSADTQY
TRBJ1-1 | TRBV7-9 | ASSLGHANTEAF
TRBJ1-2 | TRBV14 | ASSQDRVGYT
TRBJ2-3 | TRBV7-8 | ASSPALAGVPDTQY
TRBJ2-5 | TRBV24-1 | ATRGQGANNQETQY
TRBJ1-2 | TRBV13 | ASSSFGFLYGYT
TRBJ2-6 | TRBV20-1 | SATERFSGANVLT
TRBJ2-1 | TRBV5-1 | ASSPGAGGPNEQF
TRBJ2-7 | TRBV12-3/TRBV12-4 | ATGLAGTYEQY
TRBJ2-1 | TRBV5-6 | ASSFIYEQF
TRBJ2-1 | TRBV20-1 | SAGTSDYNEQF
TRBJ1-2 | TRBV9 | ASSVVGDSPYGYT
TRBJ1-5 | TRBV2 | ASSDGSGTESNQPQH
TRBJ2-7 | TRBV7-2 | ASSPGPKGEQY
TRBJ1-3 | TRBV7-9 | ASSLGTDSGNTIY
TRBJ2-7 | TRBV28 | ASSPQRDRGYEQY
TRBJ1-5 | TRBV27 | ASSLGVRQPQH
TRBJ2-7 | TRBV28 | ASRGGTAYEQY
TRBJ1-3 | TRBV28 | ASSSIGTALAFGNTIY
TRBJ2-7 | TRBV6-1 | ASRGGGLAGGPTYEQY
TRBJ1-1 | TRBV19 | ASSTTGADLNTEAF
TRBJ2-7 | TRBV6-5 | ASSYATGSYEQY
TRBJ2-1 | TRBV20-1 | SAVRLAASSSYNEQF